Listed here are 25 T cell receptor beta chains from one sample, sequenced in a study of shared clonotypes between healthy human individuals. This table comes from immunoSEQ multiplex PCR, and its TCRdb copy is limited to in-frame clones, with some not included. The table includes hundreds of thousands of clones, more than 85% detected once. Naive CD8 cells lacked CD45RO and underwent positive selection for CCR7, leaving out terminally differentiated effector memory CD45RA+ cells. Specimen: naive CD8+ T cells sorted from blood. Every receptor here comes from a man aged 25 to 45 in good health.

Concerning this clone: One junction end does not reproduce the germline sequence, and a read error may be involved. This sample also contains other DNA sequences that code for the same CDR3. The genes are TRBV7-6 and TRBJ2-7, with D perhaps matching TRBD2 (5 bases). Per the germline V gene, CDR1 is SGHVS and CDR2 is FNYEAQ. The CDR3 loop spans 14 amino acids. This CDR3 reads CASSLEGDYVEQYF. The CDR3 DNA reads TGCGCCAGCAGCTTAGAAGGAGACTACGTCGAGCAGTACTTC. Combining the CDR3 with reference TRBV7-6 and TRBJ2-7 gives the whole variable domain GAGVSQSPRYKVTKRGQDVALRCDPISGHVSLYWYRQALGQGPEFLTYFNYEAQQDKSGLPNDRFSAERPEGSISTLTIQRTEQRDSAMYRCASSLEGDYVEQYFGPGTRLTVT.

The CDR3, as DNA: TGTGCCAGCAGTTTAGGGACCCGGGAGGGTGAGACCCAGTACTTC. Translating gives CASSLGTREGETQYF. V is TRBV28 and J is TRBJ2-5; the match to TRBD2 covers 8 bases. V dropped 2 bases and J dropped 5; count of bases not matched to a gene: 7. This CDR3 comprises 15 residues. Germline V gives CDR1 MDHEN, CDR2 SYDVKM.

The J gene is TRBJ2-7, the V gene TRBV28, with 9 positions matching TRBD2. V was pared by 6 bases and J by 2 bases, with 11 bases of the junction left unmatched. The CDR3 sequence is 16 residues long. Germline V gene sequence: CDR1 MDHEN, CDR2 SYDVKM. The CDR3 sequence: CASSPTTSGRTYEQYF. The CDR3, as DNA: TGTGCCAGCAGCCCAACGACTAGCGGCCGGACCTACGAGCAGTACTTC.

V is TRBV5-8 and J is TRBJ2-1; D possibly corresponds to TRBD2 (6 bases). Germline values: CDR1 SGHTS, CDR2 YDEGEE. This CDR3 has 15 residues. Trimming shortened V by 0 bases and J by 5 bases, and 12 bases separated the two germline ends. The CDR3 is CASSLGWTTNNEQFF. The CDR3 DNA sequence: TGTGCCAGCAGCTTGGGTTGGACTACTAACAATGAGCAGTTCTTC.

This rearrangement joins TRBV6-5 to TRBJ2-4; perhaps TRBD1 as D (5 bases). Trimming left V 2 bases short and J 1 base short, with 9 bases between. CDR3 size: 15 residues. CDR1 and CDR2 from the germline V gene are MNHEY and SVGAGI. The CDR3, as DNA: TGTGCCAGCAGTTACGGTCAGGGTGCCAAAAACATTCAGTACTTC. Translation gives CASSYGQGAKNIQYF.

The CDR3 DNA reads as TGTGCCAGCAGCCAAGACGTTGCCCATAGATATGGCTACACCTTC. This encodes CASSQDVAHRYGYTF. The V and J genes are TRBV4-2 and TRBJ1-2; D is uncertain. From germline, CDR1 is LGHNA and CDR2 YNFKEQ. CDR3 length: 15 residues. Trimming took 0 bases from V and 5 from J, leaving 13 bases between them.

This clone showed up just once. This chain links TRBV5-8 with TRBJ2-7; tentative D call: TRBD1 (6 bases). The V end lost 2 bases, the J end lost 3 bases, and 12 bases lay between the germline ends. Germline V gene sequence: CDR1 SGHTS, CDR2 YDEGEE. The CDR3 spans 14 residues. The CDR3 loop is CASSLGGYSYEQYF. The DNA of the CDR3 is TGTGCCAGCAGCTTAGGGGGATACAGCTACGAGCAGTACTTC.

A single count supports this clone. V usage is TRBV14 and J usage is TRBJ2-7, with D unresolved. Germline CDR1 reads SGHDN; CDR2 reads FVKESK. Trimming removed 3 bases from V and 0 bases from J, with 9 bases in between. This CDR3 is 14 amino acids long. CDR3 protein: CASSHRTDSYEQYF. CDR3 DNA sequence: TGTGCCAGCAGCCATCGAACAGACTCCTACGAGCAGTACTTC. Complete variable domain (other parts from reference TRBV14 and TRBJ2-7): EAGVTQFPSHSVIEKGQTVTLRCDPISGHDNLYWYRRVMGKEIKFLLHFVKESKQDESGMPNNRFLAERTGGTYSTLKVQPAELEDSGVYFCASSHRTDSYEQYFGPGTRLTVT.

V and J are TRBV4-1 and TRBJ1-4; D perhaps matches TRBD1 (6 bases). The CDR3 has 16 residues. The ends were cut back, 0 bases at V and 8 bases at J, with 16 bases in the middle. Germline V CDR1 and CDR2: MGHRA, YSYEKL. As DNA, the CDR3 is TGCGCCAGCAGCCAAGATAAGGGACAAGTAGGAGAAAAACTGTTTTTT. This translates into CASSQDKGQVGEKLFF.

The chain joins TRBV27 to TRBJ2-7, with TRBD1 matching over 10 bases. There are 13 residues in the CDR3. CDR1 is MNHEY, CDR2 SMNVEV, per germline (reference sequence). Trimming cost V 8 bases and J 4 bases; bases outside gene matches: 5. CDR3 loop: CASGGTGEYEQYF. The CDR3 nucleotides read TGTGCCAGCGGGGGGACAGGGGAGTACGAGCAGTACTTC.

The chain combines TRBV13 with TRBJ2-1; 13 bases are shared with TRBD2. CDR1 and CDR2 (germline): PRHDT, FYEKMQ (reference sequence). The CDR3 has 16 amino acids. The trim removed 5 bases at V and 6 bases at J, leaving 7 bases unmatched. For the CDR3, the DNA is TGTGCCAGCAGCCCTAGGGGGACTAGCGGGATCAATGAGCAGTTCTTC. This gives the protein CASSPRGTSGINEQFF.

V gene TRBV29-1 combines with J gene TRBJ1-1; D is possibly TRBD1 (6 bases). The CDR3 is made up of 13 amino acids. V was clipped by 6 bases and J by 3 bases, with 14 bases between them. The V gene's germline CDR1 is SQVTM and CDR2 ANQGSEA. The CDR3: CSVQGQTYTEAFF. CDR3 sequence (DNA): TGCAGCGTCCAGGGGCAGACCTACACTGAAGCTTTCTTT. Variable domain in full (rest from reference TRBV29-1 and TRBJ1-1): SAVISQKPSRDICQRGTSLTIQCQVDSQVTMMFWYRQQPGQSLTLIATANQGSEATYESGFVIDKFPISRPNLTFSTLTVSNMSPEDSSIYLCSVQGQTYTEAFFGQGTRLTVV.

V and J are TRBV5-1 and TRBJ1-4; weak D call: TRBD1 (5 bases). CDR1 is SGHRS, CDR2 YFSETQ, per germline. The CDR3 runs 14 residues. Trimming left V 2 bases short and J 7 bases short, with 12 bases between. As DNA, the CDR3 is TGCGCCAGCAGCTTTGGAACAGGCCCTGAAAAACTGTTTTTT. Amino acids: CASSFGTGPEKLFF.

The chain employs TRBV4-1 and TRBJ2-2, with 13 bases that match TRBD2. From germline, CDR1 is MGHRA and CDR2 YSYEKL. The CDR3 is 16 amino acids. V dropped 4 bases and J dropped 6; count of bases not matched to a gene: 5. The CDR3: CASSPGLAGVSGELFF. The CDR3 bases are TGCGCCAGCAGCCCCGGACTAGCGGGAGTTTCCGGGGAGCTGTTTTTT.

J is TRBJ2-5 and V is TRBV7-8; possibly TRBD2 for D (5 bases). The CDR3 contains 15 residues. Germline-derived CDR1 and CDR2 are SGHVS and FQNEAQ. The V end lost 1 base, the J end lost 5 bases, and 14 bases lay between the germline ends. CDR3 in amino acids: CASSLGRLAGETQYF. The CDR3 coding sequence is TGTGCCAGCAGCTTAGGTCGGCTAGCTGGGGAGACCCAGTACTTC.

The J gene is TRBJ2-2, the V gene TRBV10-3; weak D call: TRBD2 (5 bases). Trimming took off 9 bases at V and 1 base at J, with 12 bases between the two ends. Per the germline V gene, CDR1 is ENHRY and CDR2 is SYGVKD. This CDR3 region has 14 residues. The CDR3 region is CAIRDSVNTGELFF. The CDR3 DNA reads TGTGCCATTCGGGATAGTGTGAACACCGGGGAGCTGTTTTTT.

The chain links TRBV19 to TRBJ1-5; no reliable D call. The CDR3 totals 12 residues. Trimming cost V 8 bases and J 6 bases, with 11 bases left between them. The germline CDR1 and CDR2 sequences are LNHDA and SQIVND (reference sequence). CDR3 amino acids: CASRIAGQPQHF. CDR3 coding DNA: TGTGCCAGTCGAATCGCAGGTCAGCCCCAGCATTTT.

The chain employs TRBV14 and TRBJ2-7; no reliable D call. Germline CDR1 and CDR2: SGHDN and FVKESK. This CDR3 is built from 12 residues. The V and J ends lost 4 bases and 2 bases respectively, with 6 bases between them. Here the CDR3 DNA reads TGTGCCAGCAGCCTGCATCCCTACGAGCAGTACTTC. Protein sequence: CASSLHPYEQYF.

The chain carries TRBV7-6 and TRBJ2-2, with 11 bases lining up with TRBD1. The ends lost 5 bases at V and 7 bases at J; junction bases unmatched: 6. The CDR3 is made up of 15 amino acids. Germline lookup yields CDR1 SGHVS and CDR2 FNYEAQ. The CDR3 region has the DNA TGTGCCAGCAGCGATTGGGACAGGGGGGTCGGGGAGCTGTTTTTT. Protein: CASSDWDRGVGELFF.

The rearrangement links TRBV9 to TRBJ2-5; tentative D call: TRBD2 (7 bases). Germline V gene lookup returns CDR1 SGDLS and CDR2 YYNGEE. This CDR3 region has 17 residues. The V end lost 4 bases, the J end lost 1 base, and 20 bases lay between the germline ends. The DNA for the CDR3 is TGTGCCAGCAGCCCCCGTGCAGGCGGGGGCGCCCAAGAGACCCAGTACTTC. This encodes CASSPRAGGGAQETQYF.

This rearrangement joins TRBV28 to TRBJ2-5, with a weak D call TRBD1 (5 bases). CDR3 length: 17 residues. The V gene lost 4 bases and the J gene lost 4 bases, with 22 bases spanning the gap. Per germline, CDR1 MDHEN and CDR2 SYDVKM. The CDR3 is CASSSGHRNLGRETQYF. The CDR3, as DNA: TGTGCCAGCAGTTCCGGACACCGGAACCTTGGACGAGAGACCCAGTACTTC.

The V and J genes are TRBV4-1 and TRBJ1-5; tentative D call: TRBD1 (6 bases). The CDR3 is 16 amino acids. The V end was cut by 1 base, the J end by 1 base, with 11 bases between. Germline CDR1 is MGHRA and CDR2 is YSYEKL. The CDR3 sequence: CASSQVQGGSNQPQHF. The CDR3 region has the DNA TGCGCCAGCAGCCAAGTACAGGGTGGGAGCAATCAGCCCCAGCATTTT.

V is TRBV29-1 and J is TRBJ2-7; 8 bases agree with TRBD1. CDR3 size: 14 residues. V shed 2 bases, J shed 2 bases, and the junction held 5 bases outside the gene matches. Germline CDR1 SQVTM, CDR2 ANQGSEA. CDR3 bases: TGCAGCGTTGAATCGGTCAGGGGGCCCTACGAGCAGTACTTC. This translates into CSVESVRGPYEQYF.

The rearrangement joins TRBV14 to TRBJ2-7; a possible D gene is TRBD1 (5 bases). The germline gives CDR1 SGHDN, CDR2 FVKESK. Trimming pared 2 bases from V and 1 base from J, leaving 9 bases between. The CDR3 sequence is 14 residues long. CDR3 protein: CASSQQGWSYEQYF. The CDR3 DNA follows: TGTGCCAGCAGCCAACAGGGATGGTCCTACGAGCAGTACTTC. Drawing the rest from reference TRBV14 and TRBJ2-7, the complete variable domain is EAGVTQFPSHSVIEKGQTVTLRCDPISGHDNLYWYRRVMGKEIKFLLHFVKESKQDESGMPNNRFLAERTGGTYSTLKVQPAELEDSGVYFCASSQQGWSYEQYFGPGTRLTVT.

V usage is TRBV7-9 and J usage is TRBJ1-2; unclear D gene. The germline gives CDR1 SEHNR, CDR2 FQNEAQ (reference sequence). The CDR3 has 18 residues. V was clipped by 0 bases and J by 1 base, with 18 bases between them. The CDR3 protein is CASSLAKGGRILNYGYTF. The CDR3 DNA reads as TGTGCCAGCAGCTTAGCGAAGGGAGGACGGATCCTTAACTATGGCTACACCTTC.